This T cell receptor beta chain was recovered during a study of T cell repertoires in ileal Crohn's disease. CDR1 is MRHNA and CDR2 is SNTAGT in the germline V gene. This CDR3 spans 16 amino acids. The V gene lost 3 bases and the J gene lost 3 bases, with 15 bases spanning the gap. The repertoire was sequenced with immunoSEQ multiplex PCR; TCRdb's copy has only in-frame clones and lacks some. The sample yields over 4,500 clones, nearly 85% seen once. The sample's time point: neoterminal ileum biopsy at postoperative endoscopy, about 6 months after surgery. This clonotype was sampled from an adult with Crohn's disease. This sequence joins TRBV6-4 and TRBJ2-1, with D maybe TRBD2 (7 bases). Sequenced: ileal tissue. The CDR3 bases are TGTGCCAGCAGTGAAGTCGGCGGGGGCGGCTACAATGAGCAGTTCTTC. It yields the protein CASSEVGGGGYNEQFF.